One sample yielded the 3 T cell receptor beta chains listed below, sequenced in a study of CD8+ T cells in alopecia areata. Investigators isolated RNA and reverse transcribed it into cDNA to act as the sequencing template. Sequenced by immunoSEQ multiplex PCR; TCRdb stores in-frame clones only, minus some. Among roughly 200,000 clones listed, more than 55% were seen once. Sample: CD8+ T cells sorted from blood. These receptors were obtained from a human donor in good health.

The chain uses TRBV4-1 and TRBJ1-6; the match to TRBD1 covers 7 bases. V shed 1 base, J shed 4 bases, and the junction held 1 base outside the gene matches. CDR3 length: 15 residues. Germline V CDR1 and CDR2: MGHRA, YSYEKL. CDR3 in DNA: TGCGCCAGCAGCCAAGCACAGGGGTATAATTCACCCCTCCACTTT. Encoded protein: CASSQAQGYNSPLHF.

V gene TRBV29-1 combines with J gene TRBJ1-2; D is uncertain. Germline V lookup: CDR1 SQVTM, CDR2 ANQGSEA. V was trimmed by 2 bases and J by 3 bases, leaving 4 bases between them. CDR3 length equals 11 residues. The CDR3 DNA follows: TGCAGCGTTGAACAAGACTATGGCTACACCTTC. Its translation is CSVEQDYGYTF.

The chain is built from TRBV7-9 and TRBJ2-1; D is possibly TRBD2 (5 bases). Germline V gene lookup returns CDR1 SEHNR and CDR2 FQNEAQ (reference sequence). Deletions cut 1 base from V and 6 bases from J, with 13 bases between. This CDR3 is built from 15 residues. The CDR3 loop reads CASSLEEWAGNEQFF. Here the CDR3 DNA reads TGTGCCAGCAGCTTAGAGGAGTGGGCGGGCAATGAGCAGTTCTTC.